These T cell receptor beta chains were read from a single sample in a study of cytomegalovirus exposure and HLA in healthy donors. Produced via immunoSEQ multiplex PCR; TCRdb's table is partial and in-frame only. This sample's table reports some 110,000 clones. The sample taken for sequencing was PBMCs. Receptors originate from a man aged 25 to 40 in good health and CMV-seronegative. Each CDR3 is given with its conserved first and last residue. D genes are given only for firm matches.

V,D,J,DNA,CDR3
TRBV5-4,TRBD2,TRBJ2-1,TGTGCCAGCAGCTTGGCCAAGACTAGCGAGTGGAATGAGCAGTTCTTC,CASSLAKTSEWNEQFF
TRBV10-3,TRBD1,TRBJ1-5,TGTGCCACCGCATCGCCTGCCGACAGGGTACATCAGCCCCAGCATTTT,CATASPADRVHQPQHF
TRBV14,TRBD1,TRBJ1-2,TGTGCCAGCAGTTACAGGGGTGGAAACTATGGCTACACCTTC,CASSYRGGNYGYTF
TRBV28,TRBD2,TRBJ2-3,TGTGCCAGCAGTCCTCGGGGGGGCCCGACAGATACGCAGTATTTT,CASSPRGGPTDTQYF
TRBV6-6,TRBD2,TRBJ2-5,TGTGCCAGCAGTTACCCCGGGACTAGCGGGCTCGGGGCCCAGTACTTC,CASSYPGTSGLGAQYF
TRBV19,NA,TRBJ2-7,TGTGCCAGTAGTACCCAGGACGAGCAGTACTTC,CASSTQDEQYF
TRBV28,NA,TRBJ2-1,TGTGCCACCGCGGATGATTACAATGAGCAGTTCTTC,CATADDYNEQFF
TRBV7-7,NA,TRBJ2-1,TGTGCCAGCAGCTTATGGAGTAATCGGAAATGCGGGGACTCCTACAATGAGCAGTTCTTC,CASSLWSNRKCGDSYNEQFF
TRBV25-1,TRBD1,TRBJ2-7,TGTGCCAGCAGGGGTGGACAGGGGCCTTACGAGCAGTACTTC,CASRGGQGPYEQYF
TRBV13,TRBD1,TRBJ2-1,TGTGCCAGCAGCTCGCGGGGACAGGGCGTCGATAATGAGCAGTTCTTC,CASSSRGQGVDNEQFF
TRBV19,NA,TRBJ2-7,TGTGCCAGTAGTAATACAGGTTCCCCGATCGACGAGCAGTACTTC,CASSNTGSPIDEQYF
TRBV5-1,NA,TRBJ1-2,TGCGCCAGCAGACTACAATCGACAGGTCTCTATGGCTACACCTTC,CASRLQSTGLYGYTF
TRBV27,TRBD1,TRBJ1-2,TGTGCCAGCATCGGGGCAGGGGGCTATGGCTACACCTTC,CASIGAGGYGYTF
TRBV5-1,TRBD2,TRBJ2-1,TGCGCCAGCAGCTTAGGCGGGGGGGCCTACAATGAGCAGTTCTTC,CASSLGGGAYNEQFF
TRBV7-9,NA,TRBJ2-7,TGTGCCAGCAGCTTTGCGGCTAGCTCCTACGAGCAGTACTTC,CASSFAASSYEQYF
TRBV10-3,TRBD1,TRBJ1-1,TGTGCCACCCGACAGGGTTTCATGAACACTGAAGCTTTCTTT,CATRQGFMNTEAFF
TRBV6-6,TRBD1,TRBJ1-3,TGTGCCAGCAGAAGGGACAGGGAACGAAACACCATATATTTT,CASRRDRERNTIYF
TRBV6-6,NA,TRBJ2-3,TGTGCCAGCATCCCGTCAGGAACAGATACGCAGTATTTT,CASIPSGTDTQYF
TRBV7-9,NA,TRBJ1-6,TGTGCCAGCAGCCCATGGAGGGGGGGGGTTGGAGAACCCCTCCACTTT,CASSPWRGGVGEPLHF
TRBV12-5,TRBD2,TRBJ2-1,TGTGCTAGTGGCCGTGGGACTAGCGGGGAAAATGAGCAGTTCTTC,CASGRGTSGENEQFF
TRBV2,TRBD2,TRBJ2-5,TGTGCCAGCAGTGAACGGTTGAGCGGGGGAGGAGAGACCCAGTACTTC,CASSERLSGGGETQYF
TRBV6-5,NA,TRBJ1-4,TGTGCCAGCAGTCCAAGGGGGGGCGAAAAACTGTTTTTT,CASSPRGGEKLFF
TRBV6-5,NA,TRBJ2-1,TGTGCCAGCAGTTTGGTAGGGGGGGAAGCGGGTAATGAGCAGTTCTTC,CASSLVGGEAGNEQFF
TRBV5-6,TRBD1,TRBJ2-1,TGTGCCAGCAGCTGGGGGACAGGCGACGGCAATGAGCAGTTCTTC,CASSWGTGDGNEQFF
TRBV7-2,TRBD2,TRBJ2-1,TGTGCCAGCAGCTTAGCACTAGCGGGGAGTGATGGGGATGAGCAGTTCTTC,CASSLALAGSDGDEQFF
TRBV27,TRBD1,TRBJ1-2,TGTGCCAGCAGCCTGACAGGGGGCGTGTCGTATGGCTACACCTTC,CASSLTGGVSYGYTF
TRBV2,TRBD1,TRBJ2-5,TGTGCCAGCAGGGCCGGGACAGGCGTAGAGACCCAGTACTTC,CASRAGTGVETQYF
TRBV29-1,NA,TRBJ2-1,TGCAGCGCCCTTGGGAAAGGGGGATTTAACAATGAGCAGTTCTTC,CSALGKGGFNNEQFF
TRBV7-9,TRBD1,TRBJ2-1,TGTGCCAGCAGCTTAGCAGGGGGCCTCGACAATGAGCAGTTCTTC,CASSLAGGLDNEQFF
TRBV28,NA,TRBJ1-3,TGTGCCAGCAGTCTGACAGGTATCTACTCTGGAAACACCATATATTTT,CASSLTGIYSGNTIYF
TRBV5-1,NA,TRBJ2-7,TGCGCCAGCAGCGCTCTACGGGAGGAGCAGTACTTC,CASSALREEQYF
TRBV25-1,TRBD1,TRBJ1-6,TGTGCCAGCAGTGAACCCAAACAGGGGTGGAATTCACCCCTCCACTTT,CASSEPKQGWNSPLHF
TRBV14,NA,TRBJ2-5,TGTGCCAGCAGCCCCATTAGCAGGGAAGAGACCCAGTACTTC,CASSPISREETQYF
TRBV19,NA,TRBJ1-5,TGTGCCAGTAGTCCCCAGGGAAGCAATCAGCCCCAGCATTTT,CASSPQGSNQPQHF
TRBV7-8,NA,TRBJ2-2,TGTGCCAGCAGCTTAGCCACCGAGACCGGGGAGCTGTTTTTT,CASSLATETGELFF
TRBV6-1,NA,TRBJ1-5,TGTGCCAGCAGTGGAACAGGCGCGCAAAATCAGCCCCAGCATTTT,CASSGTGAQNQPQHF
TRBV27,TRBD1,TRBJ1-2,TGTGCCAGCAGTTTAGGGGGCAGGGGGTGGAATGGCTACACCTTC,CASSLGGRGWNGYTF
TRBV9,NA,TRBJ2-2,TGTGCCAGCAGCGTCTACACCGGGGAGCTGTTTTTT,CASSVYTGELFF
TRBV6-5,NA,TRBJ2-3,TGTGCCAGCAGTTTACTGGGCAGCCTCACAGATACGCAGTATTTT,CASSLLGSLTDTQYF
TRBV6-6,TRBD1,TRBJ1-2,TGTGCCAGCAGGGCCAGAGAGGGGGCTCATCGGGGCTACACCTTC,CASRAREGAHRGYTF
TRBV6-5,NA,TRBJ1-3,TGTGCCAGCATCTCGGGAGGGTACGATGGAAACACCATATATTTT,CASISGGYDGNTIYF
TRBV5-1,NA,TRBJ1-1,TGCGCCAGCAGCTCCCTATTACAGGAAGAAGCTTTCTTT,CASSSLLQEEAFF
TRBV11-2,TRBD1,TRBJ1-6,TGTGCCAGCAGCTTATATGGACAGGGGGCTAATTCACCCCTCCACTTT,CASSLYGQGANSPLHF
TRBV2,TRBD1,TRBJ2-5,TGTGCCAGCAGTGGACAGGGGCCCCAAGAGACCCAGTACTTC,CASSGQGPQETQYF
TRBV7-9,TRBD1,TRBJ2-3,TGTGCCAGCAGCCCCCGGGACAGGTCGCAGTATTTT,CASSPRDRSQYF
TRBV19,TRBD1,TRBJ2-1,TGTGCCAGTAGCGTGACAGGGGGTAAGAATGAGCAGTTCTTC,CASSVTGGKNEQFF
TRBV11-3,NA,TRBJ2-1,TGTGCCAGCAGCTTAGATTCCCGTGCAGGGGGGAAATATGAGCAGTTCTTC,CASSLDSRAGGKYEQFF
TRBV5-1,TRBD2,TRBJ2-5,TGCGCCAGCAGCTTGGCCCTAGCGGGGGGGGAGACCCAGTACTTC,CASSLALAGGETQYF
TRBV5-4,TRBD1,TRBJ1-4,TGTGCCAGCAGCTCCACAGGGGGGGGAGGGAATGAAAAACTGTTTTTT,CASSSTGGGGNEKLFF
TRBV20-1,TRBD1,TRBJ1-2,TGCAGGGAACAGGGGGAATATGGCCACACCTTC,CREQGEYGHTF
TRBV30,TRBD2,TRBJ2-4,TGTGCCTGGACTAGCGGGGGCCGAAACATTCAGTACTTC,CAWTSGGRNIQYF
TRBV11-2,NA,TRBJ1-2,TGTGCCAGCAGCTTAGCCGTGCGCGGATACTATGGCTACACCTTC,CASSLAVRGYYGYTF
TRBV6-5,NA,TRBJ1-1,TGTGCCAGCAGTTACATCCGGGGAGGTGAAGCTTTCTTT,CASSYIRGGEAFF
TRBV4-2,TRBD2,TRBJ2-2,TGTGCCAGCAGCCAAGATAGTAGTAGCGGGGGTACAAACACCGGGGAGCTGTTTTTT,CASSQDSSSGGTNTGELFF
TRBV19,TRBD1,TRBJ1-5,TGTGCCAGTAGTGACCCCGGGACAGGGTACAATCAGCCCCAGCATTTT,CASSDPGTGYNQPQHF
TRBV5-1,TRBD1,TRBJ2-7,TGCGCCAGCAGCTTGCAGGGGGCCTCCTACGAGCAGTACTTC,CASSLQGASYEQYF
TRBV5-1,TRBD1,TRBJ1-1,TGCGCCAGCAGCGATCCGGGACAGGGGGACACTGAAGCTTTCTTT,CASSDPGQGDTEAFF
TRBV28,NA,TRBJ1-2,TGTGCCAGCAACTTACCTCAGGGGAACTATGGCTACACCTTC,CASNLPQGNYGYTF